This T cell receptor beta chain was sequenced during a study of monozygotic twins with inflammatory bowel disease. The CDR3 consists of 13 residues. The germline V gene encodes CDR1 SGHTA and CDR2 FQGTGA. Findings and limits, study-wide: Patient repertoire variability may have increased through differing immunosuppressive treatments.

About this clonotype: Antigen: not known.

Each of the TCR libraries took about 3,500 ng of total RNA. TCRdb derives one entry per CDR3 protein from the 5' RACE reads, leaving out DNA. The sample totals 330,000 or so distinct CDR3 sequences; its top ten clones hold approximately 2%. This TCR was recovered from a human donor with ulcerative colitis or Crohn's disease, or a healthy co-twin of an affected twin (not recorded which). Sequencing was done on a sample of blood. The V gene is TRBV7-3, the J gene TRBJ2-7. The CDR3 sequence is CASSLTKFTEQYF.